This T cell receptor beta chain was sequenced during a study of blood T cell repertoires in COVID-19. V lost 3 bases, J lost 5 bases, and 14 bases lay in between. The CDR3 covers 14 residues. Germline assignment: CDR1 SQVTM and CDR2 ANQGSEA. Participants came from fewer than 25 US areas, aged about 18 to 100 years. Clones were read by immunoSEQ multiplex PCR, and TCRdb kept only the in-frame ones, dropping some. The sample lists 390,000 or so clones; 75% to 90% were seen once. Material: PBMCs or T cells enriched from blood (not recorded which). The TCR sequence derives from a man aged 18-30 years who had recovered from COVID-19. V is TRBV29-1 and J is TRBJ2-1, with D possibly being TRBD1 (6 bases). The CDR3 region has the DNA TGCAGCGTTGATGGCAGGGGTACCGACAATGAGCAGTTCTTC. Its translation is CSVDGRGTDNEQFF.